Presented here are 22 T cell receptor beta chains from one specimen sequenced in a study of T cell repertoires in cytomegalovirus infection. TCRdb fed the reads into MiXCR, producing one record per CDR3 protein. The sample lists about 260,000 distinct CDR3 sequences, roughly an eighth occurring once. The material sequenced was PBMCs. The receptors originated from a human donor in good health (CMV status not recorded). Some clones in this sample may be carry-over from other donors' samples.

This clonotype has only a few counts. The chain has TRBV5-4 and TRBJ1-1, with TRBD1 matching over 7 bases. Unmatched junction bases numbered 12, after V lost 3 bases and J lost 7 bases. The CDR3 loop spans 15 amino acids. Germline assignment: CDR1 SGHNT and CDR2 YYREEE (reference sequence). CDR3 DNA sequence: TGTGCCAGCAGCTGGAAGGACAGGCCACGAAGTGAAGCTTTCTTT. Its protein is CASSWKDRPRSEAFF.

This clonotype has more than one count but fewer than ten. CDR3 sequence (DNA): TGCAGTGCAACAGGGACGGAACTCTCTGGGGCCAACGTCCTGACTTTC. Protein sequence: CSATGTELSGANVLTF. The V and J genes are TRBV20-1 and TRBJ2-6, with a tentative D call TRBD1 (6 bases). The CDR3 has 16 amino acids. Per the germline V gene, CDR1 is DFQATT and CDR2 is SNEGSKA (reference sequence). V was clipped by 6 bases and J by 0 bases, with 15 bases between them.

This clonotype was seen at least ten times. The CDR3 DNA is TGTGCCAGCAGTTACCTGGTCGGGGGACAGCCCCAGCATTTT. Protein: CASSYLVGGQPQHF. The chain employs TRBV6-5 and TRBJ1-5; possibly TRBD1 for D (5 bases). V was pared by 2 bases and J by 7 bases, with 12 bases between. CDR3 length: 14 amino acids. Germline CDR1 is MNHEY and CDR2 is SVGAGI.

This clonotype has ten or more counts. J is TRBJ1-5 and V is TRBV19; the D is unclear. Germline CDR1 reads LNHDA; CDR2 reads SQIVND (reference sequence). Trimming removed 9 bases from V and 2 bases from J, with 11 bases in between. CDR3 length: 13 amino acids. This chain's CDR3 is CASQDGGNQPQHF. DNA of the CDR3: TGTGCCAGCCAGGACGGGGGCAATCAGCCCCAGCATTTT. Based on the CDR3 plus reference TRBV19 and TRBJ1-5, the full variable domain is DGGITQSPKYLFRKEGQNVTLSCEQNLNHDAMYWYRQDPGQGLRLIYYSQIVNDFQKGDIAEGYSVSREKKESFPLTVTSAQKNPTAFYLCASQDGGNQPQHFGDGTRLSIL.

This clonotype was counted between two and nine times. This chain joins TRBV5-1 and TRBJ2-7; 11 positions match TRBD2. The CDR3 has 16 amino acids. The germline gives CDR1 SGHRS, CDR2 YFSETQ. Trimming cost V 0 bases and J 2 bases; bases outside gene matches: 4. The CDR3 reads CASSLATSGIPYEQYF. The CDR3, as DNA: TGCGCCAGCAGCTTGGCGACTAGCGGGATTCCCTACGAGCAGTACTTC.

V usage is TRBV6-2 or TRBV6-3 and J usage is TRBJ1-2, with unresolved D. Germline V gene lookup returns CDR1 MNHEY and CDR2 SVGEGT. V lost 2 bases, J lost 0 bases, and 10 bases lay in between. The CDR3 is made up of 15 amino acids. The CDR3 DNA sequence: TGTGCCAGCAGTTACCTACACCCTGCTAACTATGGCTACACCTTC. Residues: CASSYLHPANYGYTF.

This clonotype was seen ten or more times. For the CDR3, the DNA is TGTGCCAGCAGTTCCTCCTCTGTGGAGCCCCAGCATTTT. This translates into CASSSSSVEPQHF. The chain links TRBV6-2 or TRBV6-3 to TRBJ1-5; unclear D gene. V was shortened by 4 bases and J by 8 bases, with 12 bases between the two germline ends. CDR3 length equals 13 residues. Germline V gene data show CDR1 as MNHEY and CDR2 as SVGEGT.

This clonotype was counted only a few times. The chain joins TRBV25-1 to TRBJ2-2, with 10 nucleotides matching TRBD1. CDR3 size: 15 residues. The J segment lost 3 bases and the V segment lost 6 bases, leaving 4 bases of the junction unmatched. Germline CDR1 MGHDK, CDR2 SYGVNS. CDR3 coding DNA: TGTGCCAGCAGACCGGGGACAGGGGACACCGGGGAGCTGTTTTTT. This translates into CASRPGTGDTGELFF.

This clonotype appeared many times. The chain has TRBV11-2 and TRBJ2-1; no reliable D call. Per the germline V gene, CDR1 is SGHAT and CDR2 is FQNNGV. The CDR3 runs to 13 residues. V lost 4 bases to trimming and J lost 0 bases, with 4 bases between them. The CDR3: CASSYSSYNEQFF. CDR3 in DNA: TGTGCCAGCAGCTATAGCTCCTACAATGAGCAGTTCTTC.

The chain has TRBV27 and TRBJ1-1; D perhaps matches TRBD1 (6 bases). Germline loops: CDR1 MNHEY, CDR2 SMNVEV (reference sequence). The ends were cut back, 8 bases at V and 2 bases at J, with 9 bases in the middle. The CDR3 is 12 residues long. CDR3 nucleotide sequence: TGTGCCAGCGGGGGCCTCAACACTGAAGCTTTCTTT. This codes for CASGGLNTEAFF.

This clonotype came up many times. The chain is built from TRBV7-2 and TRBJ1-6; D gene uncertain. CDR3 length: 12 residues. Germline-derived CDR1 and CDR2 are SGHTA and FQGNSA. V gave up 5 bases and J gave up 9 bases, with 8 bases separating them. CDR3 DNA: TGTGCCAGCAGCCCTCAGGTTTCACCCCTCCACTTT. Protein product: CASSPQVSPLHF. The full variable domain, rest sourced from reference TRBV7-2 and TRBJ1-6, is GAGVSQSPSNKVTEKGKDVELRCDPISGHTALYWYRQSLGQGLEFLIYFQGNSAPDKSGLPSDRFSAERTGGSVSTLTIQRTQQEDSAVYLCASSPQVSPLHFGNGTRLTVT.

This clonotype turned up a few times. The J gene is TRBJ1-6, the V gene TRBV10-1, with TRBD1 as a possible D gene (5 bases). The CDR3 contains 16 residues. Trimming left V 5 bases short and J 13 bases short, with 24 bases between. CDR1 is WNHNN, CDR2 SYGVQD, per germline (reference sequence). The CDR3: CASSQTSVGGRRPLHF. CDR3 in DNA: TGCGCCAGCAGTCAAACCTCAGTTGGGGGGAGGCGTCCCCTCCACTTT.

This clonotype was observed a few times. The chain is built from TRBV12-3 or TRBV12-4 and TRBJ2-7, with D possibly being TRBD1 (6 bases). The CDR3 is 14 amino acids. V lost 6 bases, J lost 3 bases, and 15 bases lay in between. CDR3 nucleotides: TGTGCCAGCAGCCTCAGGGGTCGGAACTACGAGCAGTACTTC. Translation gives CASSLRGRNYEQYF.

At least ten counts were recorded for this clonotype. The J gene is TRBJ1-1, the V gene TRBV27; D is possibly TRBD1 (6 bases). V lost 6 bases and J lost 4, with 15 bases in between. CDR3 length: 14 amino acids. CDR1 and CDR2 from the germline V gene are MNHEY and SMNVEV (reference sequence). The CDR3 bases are TGTGCCAGCAGGTCACAGGGAAGGGGCACTGAAGCTTTCTTT. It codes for CASRSQGRGTEAFF.

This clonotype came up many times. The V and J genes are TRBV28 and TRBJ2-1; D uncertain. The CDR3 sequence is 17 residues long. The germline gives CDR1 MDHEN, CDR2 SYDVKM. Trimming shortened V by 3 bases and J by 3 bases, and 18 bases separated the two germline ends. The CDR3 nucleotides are TGTGCCAGCAGTTTCCCTAGGTGGTCTTACTACTACAATGAGCAGTTCTTC. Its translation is CASSFPRWSYYYNEQFF.

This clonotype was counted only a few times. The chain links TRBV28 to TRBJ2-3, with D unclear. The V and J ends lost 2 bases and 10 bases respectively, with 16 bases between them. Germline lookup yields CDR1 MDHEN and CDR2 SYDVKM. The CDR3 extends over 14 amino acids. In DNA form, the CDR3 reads TGTGCCAGCAGTTTAGAACGGGCGTACAAAGCGCAGTATTTT. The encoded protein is CASSLERAYKAQYF.

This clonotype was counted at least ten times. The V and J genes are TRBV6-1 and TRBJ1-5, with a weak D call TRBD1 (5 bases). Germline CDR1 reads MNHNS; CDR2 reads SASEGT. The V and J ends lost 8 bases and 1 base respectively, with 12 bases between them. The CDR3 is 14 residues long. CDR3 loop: CASRQGASNQPQHF. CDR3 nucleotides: TGTGCCAGCCGGCAGGGTGCGAGCAATCAGCCCCAGCATTTT.

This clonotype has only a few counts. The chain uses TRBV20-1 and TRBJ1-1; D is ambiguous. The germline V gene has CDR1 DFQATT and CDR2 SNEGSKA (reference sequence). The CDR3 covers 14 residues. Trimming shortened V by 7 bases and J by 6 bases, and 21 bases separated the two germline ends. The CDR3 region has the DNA TGCAGTGGGGAAAACGACCTCAAGGGCGCTGAAGCTTTCTTT. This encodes CSGENDLKGAEAFF.

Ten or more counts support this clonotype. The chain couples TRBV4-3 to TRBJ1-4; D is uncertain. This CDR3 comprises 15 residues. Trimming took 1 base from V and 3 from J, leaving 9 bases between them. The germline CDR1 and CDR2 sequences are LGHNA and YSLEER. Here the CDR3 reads CASSQAGVANEKLFF. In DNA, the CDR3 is TGCGCCAGCAGCCAAGCTGGGGTAGCTAATGAAAAACTGTTTTTT.

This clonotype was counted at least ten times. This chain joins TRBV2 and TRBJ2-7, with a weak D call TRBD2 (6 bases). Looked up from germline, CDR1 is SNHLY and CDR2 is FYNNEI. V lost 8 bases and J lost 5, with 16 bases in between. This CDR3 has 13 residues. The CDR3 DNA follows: TGTGCCAGCCATAGCGGCAGGGTCCACGAGCAGTACTTC. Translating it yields CASHSGRVHEQYF.

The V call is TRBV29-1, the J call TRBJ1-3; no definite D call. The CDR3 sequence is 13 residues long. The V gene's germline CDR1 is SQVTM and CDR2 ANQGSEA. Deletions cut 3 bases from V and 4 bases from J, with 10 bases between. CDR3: CSVDGGSGNTIYF. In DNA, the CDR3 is TGCAGCGTTGATGGAGGGTCCGGAAACACCATATATTTT.

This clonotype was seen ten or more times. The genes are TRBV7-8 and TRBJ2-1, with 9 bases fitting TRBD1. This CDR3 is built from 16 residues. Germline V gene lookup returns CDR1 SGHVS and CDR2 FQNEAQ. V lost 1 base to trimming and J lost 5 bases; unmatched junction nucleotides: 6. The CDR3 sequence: CASSLVGTGYNNEQFF. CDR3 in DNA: TGTGCCAGCAGCTTAGTAGGGACAGGGTATAACAATGAGCAGTTCTTC.